The 9 T cell receptor beta chains in this list originate from one sample, sequenced in a study of identical twins (dated by TCRdb to about 2016). Preparation of the library involved 5' RACE. TCRdb lists the instrument as Illumina HiSeq 2000. In-frame beta chains were kept once TCRdb had trimmed the public reads at Q25 with fastp and called clones with MiXCR. Identical CDR3 proteins give one entry, which carries the most common genes and DNA. For this sample the table gives 240,000 or so distinct CDR3 sequences, of which roughly 12% were detected only once. The ten largest account for 3.5% to 5% of the sample. This sample also appeared in a second study, on yellow fever vaccine responses in identical twins.

Sequencing used memory (CD45RO+) T cells sorted from blood. The meaning of the sample's cell subset or site label: CD45RO+ enriched T cells. Receptor source: a woman aged 18 to 35 in good health.

This clonotype was seen a few times. V is TRBV20-1 and J is TRBJ1-5; D may be TRBD1 (5 bases). CDR1 is DFQATT and CDR2 is SNEGSKA in the germline V gene (reference sequence). The CDR3 consists of 13 residues. The ends were cut back, 1 base at V and 7 bases at J, with 11 bases in the middle. CDR3 loop: CSARVNRRQPQHF. As DNA, the CDR3 is TGCAGTGCTAGAGTGAACAGGAGACAGCCCCAGCATTTT.

Here the CDR3 DNA reads TGCAGTGCTAGGGGCGGGACAGGTTATCAGCCCCAGCATTTT. Translated, it gives CSARGGTGYQPQHF. The J gene is TRBJ1-5, the V gene TRBV20-1; TRBD1 matches 8 bases. The CDR3 runs 14 residues. Per germline, CDR1 DFQATT and CDR2 SNEGSKA (reference sequence). Unmatched junction bases numbered 6, after V lost 3 bases and J lost 5 bases.

This clonotype was counted a few times. The chain employs TRBV15 and TRBJ2-3; 10 bases agree with TRBD1. Germline assignment: CDR1 LNHNV and CDR2 YYDKDF (reference sequence). The J segment lost 4 bases and the V segment lost 3 bases, leaving 22 bases of the junction unmatched. The CDR3 sequence is 21 residues long. CDR3 amino acids: CATSRWDRGDLGLGGPDTQYF. The CDR3 DNA sequence: TGTGCCACCAGCAGGTGGGACAGGGGAGATTTAGGACTAGGAGGGCCAGATACGCAGTATTTT.

V usage is TRBV12-3 or TRBV12-4 and J usage is TRBJ2-2; no definite D call. This CDR3 has 14 residues. The ends were cut back, 3 bases at V and 5 bases at J, with 10 bases in the middle. The CDR3 DNA sequence: TGTGCCAGCAGTTTGGGCCTGGGGACCGGGGAGCTGTTTTTT. This gives the protein CASSLGLGTGELFF.

This clonotype occurred many times. The chain has TRBV10-3 and TRBJ2-1, with TRBD2 matching over 11 bases. Per germline, CDR1 ENHRY and CDR2 SYGVKD. Losses at the gene ends were 10 bases for V and 5 bases for J; bases not matched to a gene: 13. The CDR3 contains 16 residues. The CDR3 DNA reads as TGTGCCACATCAAGTGGTAGACTAGCGGGGAACAATGAGCAGTTCTTC. This translates into CATSSGRLAGNNEQFF.

The V call is TRBV7-8, the J call TRBJ2-1, with unresolved D. In germline, CDR1 is SGHVS, CDR2 FQNEAQ. This CDR3 spans 12 amino acids. V lost 1 base to trimming and J lost 10 bases, with 8 bases between them. The CDR3 DNA follows: TGTGCCAGCAGCTTAGAGGCAAGGGAGCAGTTCTTC. Translation: CASSLEAREQFF.

The chain carries TRBV11-2 and TRBJ2-5; D possibly uses TRBD1 or TRBD2 (5 bases each). Germline assignment: CDR1 SGHAT and CDR2 FQNNGV. V lost 3 bases and J 7 bases, leaving 21 bases between the germline ends. The CDR3 runs 16 residues. The CDR3: CASSFSTTGRLGTQYF. CDR3 bases: TGTGCCAGCAGCTTTTCTACGACGGGGCGTCTAGGGACCCAGTACTTC.

The chain has TRBV20-1 and TRBJ2-1, with D perhaps being TRBD1 or TRBD2 (6 bases each). Per germline, CDR1 DFQATT and CDR2 SNEGSKA (reference sequence). V shed 5 bases and J shed 6 bases, with 20 bases lying between them. CDR3 length: 15 residues. The CDR3 reads CSAPRGDTQVNEQFF. In nucleotides, the CDR3 is TGCAGTGCTCCTAGGGGGGACACCCAGGTCAATGAGCAGTTCTTC.

In its sample, this clonotype was seen a few times. The V call is TRBV5-6, the J call TRBJ2-3, with 11 nucleotides matching TRBD2. V shed 5 bases, J shed 0 bases, and the junction held 8 bases outside the gene matches. CDR1 is SGHDT and CDR2 is YYEEEE in the germline V gene. There are 17 residues in the CDR3. CDR3 sequence reads: CASSQTSGRPSTDTQYF. The DNA for the CDR3 is TGTGCCAGCAGTCAAACTAGCGGGAGACCCAGCACAGATACGCAGTATTTT.